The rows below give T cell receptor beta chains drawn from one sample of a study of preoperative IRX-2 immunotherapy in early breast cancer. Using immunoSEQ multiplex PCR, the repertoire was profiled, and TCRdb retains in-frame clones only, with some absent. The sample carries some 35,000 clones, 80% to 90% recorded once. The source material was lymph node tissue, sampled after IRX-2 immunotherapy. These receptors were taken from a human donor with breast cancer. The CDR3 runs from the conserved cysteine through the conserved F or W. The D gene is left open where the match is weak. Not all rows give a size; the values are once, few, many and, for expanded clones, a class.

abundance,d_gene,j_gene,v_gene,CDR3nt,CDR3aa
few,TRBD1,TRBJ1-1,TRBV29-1,TGCAGCGTGGTGGGACAGGAGGACGGAAACACTGAAGCTTTCTTT,CSVVGQEDGNTEAFF
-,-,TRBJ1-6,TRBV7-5,TGTGCCAGCAGCTTAGATACCTATTGGGACAACCTTTGGGGGAGTTCACCCCTCCACTTT,CASSLDTYWDNLWGSSPLHF
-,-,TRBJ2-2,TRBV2,TGTGCCAGCAGTGAAGATGGACGATGGGAGCTGTTTTTT,CASSEDGRWELFF
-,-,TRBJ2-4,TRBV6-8,TGTGCCAGCAGTTATAAAGGGTTCCTAGCCAAAAACATTCAGTACTTC,CASSYKGFLAKNIQYF
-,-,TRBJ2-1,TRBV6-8,TGTGCCAGCAGGGCGGACTATTTCCCCTACAATGAGCAGTTCTTC,CASRADYFPYNEQFF
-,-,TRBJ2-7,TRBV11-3,TGTGCCAGCAAGTCGACAGACTATTCCTACGAGCAGTACTTC,CASKSTDYSYEQYF
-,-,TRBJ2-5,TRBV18,TGTGCCAGCTCACCACAAGGGTTGGAGACCCAGTACTTC,CASSPQGLETQYF
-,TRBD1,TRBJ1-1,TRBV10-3,TGTGCCATCAGTGAGTCGACAGGGGAAGGCACTGAAGCTTTCTTT,CAISESTGEGTEAFF
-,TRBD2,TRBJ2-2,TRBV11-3,TGTGCCAGCAGCTTAACCCTAGCGGGGGGGCAGAACACCGGGGAGCTGTTTTTT,CASSLTLAGGQNTGELFF
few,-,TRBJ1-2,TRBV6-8,TGTGCCAGCAGACCCGTTGGGGGCAACTATGGCTACACCTTC,CASRPVGGNYGYTF
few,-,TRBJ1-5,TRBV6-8,TGTGCCAGCAGTTACAAGGGGAACAATCAGCCCCAGCATTTT,CASSYKGNNQPQHF
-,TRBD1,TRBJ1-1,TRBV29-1,TGCAGCGGTGGACCCGGGACAGGGGGCGCAGGGACTGAAGCTTTCTTT,CSGGPGTGGAGTEAFF
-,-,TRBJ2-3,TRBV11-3,TGTGCCAGCAGCTCGGGACTTTCTAGCACAGATACGCAGTATTTT,CASSSGLSSTDTQYF
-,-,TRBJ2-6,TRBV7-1,TGTGCCAGCAGCTTAGCGAGACAGGTTTCGGTCACTGGGGCCAACGTCCTGACTTTC,CASSLARQVSVTGANVLTF
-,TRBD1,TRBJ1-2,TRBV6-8,TGTGCCAGCAGTTTCCGGGACAGGGGGCCTCGTGGCTACACCTTC,CASSFRDRGPRGYTF
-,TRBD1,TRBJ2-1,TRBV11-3,TGTGCCAGCAGGACTCCGGGACAGGGTAATCCCAATGAGCAGTTCTTC,CASRTPGQGNPNEQFF
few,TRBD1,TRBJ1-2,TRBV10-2,TGCGCCAGCAGTGAGCGAGCAGGGGGCCAAGGCTATGGCTACACCTTC,CASSERAGGQGYGYTF
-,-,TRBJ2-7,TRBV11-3,TGTGCCAGCAGCCTAGGCACGGGACACTGGGCCTACGAGCAGTACTTC,CASSLGTGHWAYEQYF
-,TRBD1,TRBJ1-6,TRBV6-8,TGTGCCAGCAGTCGTCCCGGGACAGTGAATTCACCCCTCCACTTT,CASSRPGTVNSPLHF
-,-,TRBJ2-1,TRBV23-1,TGCGCCAGCAGCTTAGAACACGGATATGAGCAGTTCTTC,CASSLEHGYEQFF
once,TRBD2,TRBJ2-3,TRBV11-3,TGTGCCAGCAGCTTAGGGACTAGCGGGCGCACAGATACGCAGTATTTT,CASSLGTSGRTDTQYF
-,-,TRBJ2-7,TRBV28,TGTGCCAGCAGTTCTGGTGTTTACTACGAGCAGTACTTC,CASSSGVYYEQYF
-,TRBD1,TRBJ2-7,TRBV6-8,TGTGCCAGCAGTTACTCCCTTACAGGGGCCTACGAGCAGTACTTC,CASSYSLTGAYEQYF
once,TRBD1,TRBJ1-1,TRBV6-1,TGTGCCAGCAGTGAAGTGGGACAGGATAAAGCTTTCTTT,CASSEVGQDKAFF
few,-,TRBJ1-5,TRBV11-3,TGTGCCAGCAGCTTGGGAGGCCCTTCGGGTCAGCCTCAGCATTTT,CASSLGGPSGQPQHF
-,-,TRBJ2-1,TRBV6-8,TGTGCCAGCAGTTACTCGCCTTACAATGAGCAGTTCTTC,CASSYSPYNEQFF
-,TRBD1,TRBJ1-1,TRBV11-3,TGTGCCAGCAGAAACCGACAGGGGGCCTCGAACACTGAAGCTTTCTTT,CASRNRQGASNTEAFF
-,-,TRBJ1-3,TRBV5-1,TGCGCCAGCAGCGTAGACCTCTGGGGGGCTGGTGGAAACACCATATATTTT,CASSVDLWGAGGNTIYF
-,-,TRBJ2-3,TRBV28,TGTGCCAGCAGTCTTAATTCTCGCGGGGGCACAGATACGCAGTATTTT,CASSLNSRGGTDTQYF
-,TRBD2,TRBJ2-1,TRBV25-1,TGTGCCAGCAGTGAATTTGGCGGGGGGAAGACCAATGAGCAGTTCTTC,CASSEFGGGKTNEQFF
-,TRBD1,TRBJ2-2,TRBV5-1,TGCGCCAGCAGTACAGACAGGGTGGTCGGGGAGCTGTTTTTT,CASSTDRVVGELFF
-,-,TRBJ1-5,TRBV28,TGTGCCAGCACTTACCTGTCCTATAGCAATCAGCCCCAGCATTTT,CASTYLSYSNQPQHF
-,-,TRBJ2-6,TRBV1,TGCGCCAGCAGCCAAGATGGGGACAGCTCTGGGGCCAACGTCCTGACTTTC,CASSQDGDSSGANVLTF
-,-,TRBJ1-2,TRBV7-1,TGTGCCAGCAGATTAGCCCTAGCACAGAACTATGGCTACACCTTC,CASRLALAQNYGYTF
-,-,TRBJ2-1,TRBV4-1,TGCGCCAGCAGCCAAGCCTCCCCCCTGGAGCAGTTCTTC,CASSQASPLEQFF
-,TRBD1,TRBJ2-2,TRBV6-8,TGTGCCAGCAGTTCCCCCAGGGGGTTAGCCGGGGAGCTGTTTTTT,CASSSPRGLAGELFF
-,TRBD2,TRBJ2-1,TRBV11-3,TGTGCCAGCAGCTTGGGCGCGGGGGGGCCGGGCAATGAGCAGTTCTTC,CASSLGAGGPGNEQFF
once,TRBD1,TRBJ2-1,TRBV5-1,TGCGCCAGCAGGAGAGAGCCGGGACAGACCTACAATGAGCAGTTCTTC,CASRREPGQTYNEQFF
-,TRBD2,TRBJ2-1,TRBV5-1,TGCGCCAGCAGATTGCGGGGGGGCCGAGGTGAGCAGTTCTTC,CASRLRGGRGEQFF
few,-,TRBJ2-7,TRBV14,TGTGCCAGCAGGGGCACCGGGCAGGGCTACGAGCAGTACTTC,CASRGTGQGYEQYF
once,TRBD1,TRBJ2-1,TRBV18,TGTGCCAGCTCACCGGACAGGTTAAGCTCCTACAATGAGCAGTTCTTC,CASSPDRLSSYNEQFF
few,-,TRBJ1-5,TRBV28,TGTGCCAGCAGTTCAGGGATAGGAGGACAGCCCCAGCATTTT,CASSSGIGGQPQHF
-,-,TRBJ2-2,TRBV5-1,TGCGCCAGCAGCTCCACCCCTTCTTCGTCCACCGGGGAGCTGTTTTTT,CASSSTPSSSTGELFF
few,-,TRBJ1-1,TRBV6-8,TGTGCCAGCAGCCCCGGGACTCCAAGGAAAGCTTTCTTT,CASSPGTPRKAFF
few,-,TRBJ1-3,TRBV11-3,TGTGCCAGCAGCTTAGGGGGCCAGGGACTCGAAGATAGTGGAAACACCATATATTTT,CASSLGGQGLEDSGNTIYF
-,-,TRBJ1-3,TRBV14,TGTGCCAGCAGCCAAGTTGCCAACTCTGGAAACACCATATATTTT,CASSQVANSGNTIYF
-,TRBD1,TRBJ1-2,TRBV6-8,TGTGCCAGCAGAGCCTCGGGACAGGGTCCCTATGGCTACACCTTC,CASRASGQGPYGYTF
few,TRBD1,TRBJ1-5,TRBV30,TGTGCCTGGAGTATGGGACAGGGCTCTCAGCCCCAGCATTTT,CAWSMGQGSQPQHF
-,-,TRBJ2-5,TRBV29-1,TGCAGCGTTGAATCGGGGGCTGGGGAGACCCAGTACTTC,CSVESGAGETQYF
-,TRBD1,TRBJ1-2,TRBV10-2,TGCGCCAGCAGCGTTGGACAGGGGAGGGGTAACTATGGCTACACCTTC,CASSVGQGRGNYGYTF
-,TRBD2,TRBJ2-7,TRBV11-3,TGTGCCAGCAGCCCGGGGTCTAGCGGGGCCTACGAGCAGTACTTC,CASSPGSSGAYEQYF
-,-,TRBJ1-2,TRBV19,TGTGCCAGTTGGGGGCACCGAGCTAACTATGGCTACACCTTC,CASWGHRANYGYTF
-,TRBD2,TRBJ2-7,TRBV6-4,TGTGCCAGCAGCCGTAGCGGGGTCTTATCCTACGAGCAGTACTTC,CASSRSGVLSYEQYF